This passage covers 15 T cell receptor beta chains from one sample sequenced in a study of vaccination effects on CD4 cells after COVID-19 (dated by TCRdb to between 2021 and 2022). Libraries were prepared through the immunoSEQ multiplex PCR assay. Imported from immuneACCESS, the table was reduced by TCRdb to in-frame sequences with V and J called. These copies leave out some clones; in studies compared against another copy, an unresolved V gene accounts for under half, and the cause of the remainder is not known. This sample is represented by 70,000 to 75,000 clones; 70% to 80% of them were singletons. The leading ten clones occupy around 2% of the sample. The antigens for these receptors are not known. After about 10 days of culture, CD4+ T cells were isolated with the EasySep CD4+ T cell isolation kit. This specimen consisted of CD4+ T cells from PBMCs cultured without peptide, obtained before COVID-19 vaccination. The receptors were sampled from a human donor who received a COVID-19 vaccine.

V gene TRBV5-1 combines with J gene TRBJ2-5, with D perhaps TRBD1 (5 bases). Trimming cost V 4 bases and J 5 bases, with 15 bases left between them. This CDR3 region has 14 residues. Germline values: CDR1 SGHRS, CDR2 YFSETQ. Here the CDR3 DNA reads TGCGCCAGCAGCATGTCGTCCGCAGGGGAGACCCAGTACTTC. Its translation: CASSMSSAGETQYF.

This sequence joins TRBV6-2 or TRBV6-3 and TRBJ1-5; no clear D. V was cut by 1 base and J by 0 bases, with 7 bases left in between. The CDR3 contains 15 residues. The germline CDR1 and CDR2 sequences are MNHEY and SVGEGT. In nucleotides, the CDR3 is TGTGCCAGCAGTTACTTCATGGGTAGCAATCAGCCCCAGCATTTT. It translates to CASSYFMGSNQPQHF.

The chain has TRBV5-6 and TRBJ1-1; no reliable D call. Trimming shortened V by 0 bases and J by 3 bases, and 3 bases separated the two germline ends. This CDR3 region has 12 residues. Germline-derived CDR1 and CDR2 are SGHDT and YYEEEE. CDR3 coding DNA: TGTGCCAGCAGCTTGGTGGACACTGAAGCTTTCTTT. It yields the protein CASSLVDTEAFF.

The J gene is TRBJ1-5, the V gene TRBV19, with D maybe TRBD1 (5 bases). Germline values: CDR1 LNHDA, CDR2 SQIVND (reference sequence). This CDR3 spans 17 amino acids. V was trimmed by 6 bases and J by 2 bases, leaving 20 bases between them. The CDR3 nucleotides read TGTGCCAGTAGACCCACTCATGCTGGGGCAGGCAATCAGCCCCAGCATTTT. As protein: CASRPTHAGAGNQPQHF.

The V call is TRBV2, the J call TRBJ1-6; D remains unclear. V lost 3 bases, J lost 8 bases, and 8 bases lay in between. Germline V gene sequence: CDR1 SNHLY, CDR2 FYNNEI. The CDR3 loop spans 13 amino acids. The CDR3 nucleotides are TGTGCCAGCAGTGATCGTGGGGATTCACCCCTCCACTTT. Its translation: CASSDRGDSPLHF.

This clone turned up a few times. J is TRBJ1-2 and V is TRBV19; a weak D match, TRBD1 (6 bases). The length of the CDR3 is 15 residues. Trimming pared 8 bases from V and 2 bases from J, leaving 18 bases between. Germline V gene data show CDR1 as LNHDA and CDR2 as SQIVND (reference sequence). The CDR3 nucleotides are TGTGCCAGTCAGTTGGGGGGCAGACTGAACTATGGCTACACCTTC. Translating it yields CASQLGGRLNYGYTF. The full variable domain, rest sourced from reference TRBV19 and TRBJ1-2, is DGGITQSPKYLFRKEGQNVTLSCEQNLNHDAMYWYRQDPGQGLRLIYYSQIVNDFQKGDIAEGYSVSREKKESFPLTVTSAQKNPTAFYLCASQLGGRLNYGYTFGSGTRLTVV.

The rearrangement links TRBV5-1 to TRBJ2-1; possibly TRBD2 for D (7 bases). The CDR3 is 15 amino acids. Trimming pared 0 bases from V and 10 bases from J, leaving 17 bases between. CDR1 is SGHRS, CDR2 YFSETQ, per germline. The CDR3 spells CASSLVPRGPGEQFF. In DNA, the CDR3 is TGCGCCAGCAGCTTGGTTCCGCGGGGGCCGGGGGAGCAGTTCTTC.

The chain uses TRBV5-1 and TRBJ1-6; D possibly corresponds to TRBD1 (5 bases). Germline V lookup: CDR1 SGHRS, CDR2 YFSETQ. CDR3 size: 15 residues. The ends were cut back, 0 bases at V and 8 bases at J, with 12 bases in the middle. This chain's CDR3 is CASSLGDSRDSPLHF. For the CDR3, the DNA is TGCGCCAGCAGCTTGGGCGACAGTAGGGATTCACCCCTCCACTTT.

The sample holds a few counts of this clone. The rearrangement joins TRBV5-4 to TRBJ1-1; tentatively, D is TRBD1 (6 bases). The length of the CDR3 is 14 residues. The germline V gene encodes CDR1 SGHNT and CDR2 YYREEE (reference sequence). V was trimmed by 0 bases and J by 7 bases, leaving 13 bases between them. The CDR3 sequence: CASSLANREFEAFF. CDR3 DNA: TGTGCCAGCAGCTTGGCTAACAGGGAGTTTGAAGCTTTCTTT.

DNA of the CDR3: TGCGCCAGCAGCCCAAGGACAGGGTGGGACACTGAAGCTTTCTTT. Its protein product is CASSPRTGWDTEAFF. The rearrangement links TRBV5-1 to TRBJ1-1; TRBD1 agrees at 8 bases. The germline CDR1 and CDR2 sequences are SGHRS and YFSETQ. CDR3 length: 15 amino acids. V was pared by 4 bases and J by 3 bases, with 8 bases of the junction left unmatched. Supplemented by reference TRBV5-1 and TRBJ1-1, the full variable domain reads KAGVTQTPRYLIKTRGQQVTLSCSPISGHRSVSWYQQTPGQGLQFLFEYFSETQRNKGNFPGRFSGRQFSNSRSEMNVSTLELGDSALYLCASSPRTGWDTEAFFGQGTRLTVV.

The rearrangement uses TRBV4-1 and TRBJ1-6; D is perhaps TRBD1 (6 bases). Looked up from germline, CDR1 is MGHRA and CDR2 is YSYEKL. The V end was cut by 0 bases, the J end by 9 bases, with 9 bases between. This CDR3 comprises 14 residues. The CDR3 nucleotides are TGCGCCAGCAGCCAAGATCTGGACAGTTCACCCCTCCACTTT. It encodes CASSQDLDSSPLHF.

The CDR3 region is CASSDPKSYTF. CDR3 coding DNA: TGTGCCAGCAGCGACCCAAAGAGCTACACCTTC. This chain links TRBV9 with TRBJ1-2, with D hard to call. There are 11 residues in the CDR3. V lost 3 bases and J lost 9, with 9 bases in between. CDR1 SGDLS and CDR2 YYNGEE come from the germline V gene.

The J gene is TRBJ1-6, the V gene TRBV7-2; D is perhaps TRBD1 (6 bases). Trimming removed 1 base from V and 6 bases from J, with 16 bases in between. The CDR3 totals 17 residues. The germline gives CDR1 SGHTA, CDR2 FQGNSA. The CDR3: CASSLGEQGGFNSPLHF. The DNA of the CDR3 is TGTGCCAGCAGCTTAGGCGAACAGGGAGGGTTTAATTCACCCCTCCACTTT.

V is TRBV19 and J is TRBJ1-1; D gene uncertain. Germline assignment: CDR1 LNHDA and CDR2 SQIVND (reference sequence). Trimming cost V 2 bases and J 3 bases, with 10 bases left between them. This CDR3 has 14 residues. The CDR3 nucleotides are TGTGCCAGTAGTATAAATCGTTTTGACACTGAAGCTTTCTTT. This gives the protein CASSINRFDTEAFF.

CDR3 sequence reads: CAWSVLNRGYEQYV. CDR3 in DNA: TGTGCCTGGAGTGTACTCAACAGGGGCTACGAGCAGTACGTC. The gene calls are TRBV30 and TRBJ2-7; 7 bases are a match to TRBD1. The CDR3 is made up of 14 amino acids. J gave up 3 bases and V 0 bases, and 5 bases lay outside the gene matches. From germline, CDR1 is GTSNPN and CDR2 SVGIG (reference sequence).